This is a list of T cell receptor beta chains from one sample in a study of vaccination and CD4 T cells after COVID-19. Via MiXCR, TCRdb re-called the PCR reads, giving one row per CDR3 protein. The table includes about 20,000 distinct CDR3 sequences, around 63% detected once. The antigens for these receptors are not known. Sequenced sample: CD4+ T cells from blood, cultured in vitro. These receptors originate from a human donor who had recovered from COVID-19. The CDR3 runs from the conserved cysteine through the conserved F or W. The D gene is left open where the match is weak. Where a row states a size, it is once, few, many or the class of an expanded clone; other rows omit it.

CDR3nt: TGCAGTGCTAGGGCTAGCGGGAATGCAGATACGCAGTATTTT
CDR3aa: CSARASGNADTQYF
d_gene: TRBD2
j_gene: TRBJ2-3
v_gene: TRBV20-1
abundance: NA

CDR3nt: TGTGCCAGCAGCTTAGTACGGGGTCAGGGCGTTTACGAGCAGTACTTC
CDR3aa: CASSLVRGQGVYEQYF
d_gene: NA
j_gene: TRBJ2-7
v_gene: TRBV7-8
abundance: once

CDR3nt: TGTGCTAGCAGCTTACTTTTCAGGGACAACGGCTATGGCTACACCTTC
CDR3aa: CASSLLFRDNGYGYTF
d_gene: NA
j_gene: TRBJ1-2
v_gene: TRBV7-7
abundance: NA

CDR3nt: TGTGCCAGCAGTCCCAGGGGGCATGTTATCACTGAAGCTTTCTTT
CDR3aa: CASSPRGHVITEAFF
d_gene: TRBD1
j_gene: TRBJ1-1
v_gene: TRBV27
abundance: few

CDR3nt: TGCAGTGCTAGGACGGTGTGGAATCAGCCCCAGCATTTT
CDR3aa: CSARTVWNQPQHF
d_gene: NA
j_gene: TRBJ1-5
v_gene: TRBV20-1
abundance: NA

CDR3nt: TGTGCCAGCAGGGGGACAGGGGGAGTGGGCTACACCTTC
CDR3aa: CASRGTGGVGYTF
d_gene: TRBD1
j_gene: TRBJ1-2
v_gene: TRBV2
abundance: NA

CDR3nt: TGCAGTGCGGAGTGGGCGGGCACAGATACGCAGTATTTT
CDR3aa: CSAEWAGTDTQYF
d_gene: NA
j_gene: TRBJ2-3
v_gene: TRBV20-1
abundance: NA

CDR3nt: TGTGCCAGCAGCTCCGACCCCCGACCCTACGAGCAGTACTTC
CDR3aa: CASSSDPRPYEQYF
d_gene: NA
j_gene: TRBJ2-7
v_gene: TRBV7-2
abundance: few

CDR3nt: TGTGCCATCAGATGGGCGGGGAGCGGAAACACCATATATTTT
CDR3aa: CAIRWAGSGNTIYF
d_gene: NA
j_gene: TRBJ1-3
v_gene: TRBV10-3
abundance: NA

CDR3nt: TGCGCCAGCAGCACGGACAGTAAGAGCTCCTACGAGCAGTACTTC
CDR3aa: CASSTDSKSSYEQYF
d_gene: NA
j_gene: TRBJ2-7
v_gene: TRBV5-1
abundance: NA

CDR3nt: TGTGCCAGCAGATTAGACAGGAATGCCTACAATGAGCAGTTCTTC
CDR3aa: CASRLDRNAYNEQFF
d_gene: NA
j_gene: TRBJ2-1
v_gene: TRBV28
abundance: NA

CDR3nt: TGCGCCAGCAGCTTGGGAGGGGGCGAAGTTTCGGAAGCTTTCTTT
CDR3aa: CASSLGGGEVSEAFF
d_gene: TRBD1
j_gene: TRBJ1-1
v_gene: TRBV5-1
abundance: NA

CDR3nt: TGTGCCAGCAGCGCAACCCTGGGACAGGGGTTAAATGGCTACACCTTC
CDR3aa: CASSATLGQGLNGYTF
d_gene: TRBD1
j_gene: TRBJ1-2
v_gene: TRBV7-2
abundance: NA

CDR3nt: TGCGCCAGCAGCCTAGGAGACGGCCTAGGGACTGAAGCTTTCTTT
CDR3aa: CASSLGDGLGTEAFF
d_gene: NA
j_gene: TRBJ1-1
v_gene: TRBV5-1
abundance: once

CDR3nt: TGTGCCAGCAGCCGGATGCTACAGGACAATGAGCAGTTCTTC
CDR3aa: CASSRMLQDNEQFF
d_gene: NA
j_gene: TRBJ2-1
v_gene: TRBV11-2
abundance: NA

CDR3nt: TGCGCCAGCAGCCTGGTGGGCCCAGGGCTAGCGGGCGATCTTGAGCAGTTCTTC
CDR3aa: CASSLVGPGLAGDLEQFF
d_gene: TRBD2
j_gene: TRBJ2-1
v_gene: TRBV5-1
abundance: NA

CDR3nt: TGTGCCACCAGCAGAGATTTGGGGCCGCCAACCTTC
CDR3aa: CATSRDLGPPTF
d_gene: NA
j_gene: TRBJ1-2
v_gene: TRBV15
abundance: NA

CDR3nt: TGCAGTGCTAGCAGGGGGCTTAACAATGAGCAGTTCTTC
CDR3aa: CSASRGLNNEQFF
d_gene: TRBD1
j_gene: TRBJ2-1
v_gene: TRBV20-1
abundance: NA

CDR3nt: TGTGCCAGCAGAAACAGGGGGCGCGATGGCTACACCTTC
CDR3aa: CASRNRGRDGYTF
d_gene: TRBD1
j_gene: TRBJ1-2
v_gene: TRBV27
abundance: NA

CDR3nt: TGCAGTGCTAGAGATACTAGGCAAGAGACCCAGTACTTC
CDR3aa: CSARDTRQETQYF
d_gene: NA
j_gene: TRBJ2-5
v_gene: TRBV20-1
abundance: NA

CDR3nt: TGTGCCAGCAGTTCATTTACCCGGACAGCTCTACCCTACGAGCAGTACTTC
CDR3aa: CASSSFTRTALPYEQYF
d_gene: NA
j_gene: TRBJ2-7
v_gene: TRBV7-2
abundance: NA

CDR3nt: TGCGCCAGCAGCTACACTAGCCAGGGGGAGCTGTTTTTT
CDR3aa: CASSYTSQGELFF
d_gene: NA
j_gene: TRBJ2-2
v_gene: TRBV5-1
abundance: once

CDR3nt: TGCGCCAGCAGCTCACGGGGGGGACTAGCGGCCCTCACAGATACGCAGTATTTT
CDR3aa: CASSSRGGLAALTDTQYF
d_gene: TRBD2
j_gene: TRBJ2-3
v_gene: TRBV5-1
abundance: NA

CDR3nt: TGTGCCAGCAGTGAAGCGGGGCTTGGAAACACCATATATTTT
CDR3aa: CASSEAGLGNTIYF
d_gene: NA
j_gene: TRBJ1-3
v_gene: TRBV6-1
abundance: NA

CDR3nt: TGCAGTGCCGTTGGGGGAGATACAGATACGCAGTATTTT
CDR3aa: CSAVGGDTDTQYF
d_gene: NA
j_gene: TRBJ2-3
v_gene: TRBV20-1
abundance: NA

CDR3nt: TGTGCCAGCAGTTACTCGTACGGGACAGGGGGGCACGAGCAGTACTTC
CDR3aa: CASSYSYGTGGHEQYF
d_gene: TRBD1
j_gene: TRBJ2-7
v_gene: TRBV6-5
abundance: NA

CDR3nt: TGTGCCAGCAGTAAGGACAGGGCTGAAGCTTTCTTT
CDR3aa: CASSKDRAEAFF
d_gene: TRBD1
j_gene: TRBJ1-1
v_gene: TRBV6-2/TRBV6-3
abundance: NA

CDR3nt: TGTGCCAGTAGTTCTAGTCCTGGGTACGAGCAGTACTTC
CDR3aa: CASSSSPGYEQYF
d_gene: NA
j_gene: TRBJ2-7
v_gene: TRBV19
abundance: NA

CDR3nt: TGTGCCAGCAGCTTGGGAGGCCAAGTCGCTAGATCTGGGGCCAACGTCCTGACTTTC
CDR3aa: CASSLGGQVARSGANVLTF
d_gene: NA
j_gene: TRBJ2-6
v_gene: TRBV7-9
abundance: NA

CDR3nt: TGTGCCAGCAGTTATGGGACAGCTGAAAAACTGTTTTTT
CDR3aa: CASSYGTAEKLFF
d_gene: TRBD1
j_gene: TRBJ1-4
v_gene: TRBV6-5
abundance: NA

CDR3nt: TGTGCCAGCACTCCATCGAGGAAAGCAGATACGCAGTATTTT
CDR3aa: CASTPSRKADTQYF
d_gene: NA
j_gene: TRBJ2-3
v_gene: TRBV7-2
abundance: NA

CDR3nt: TGCAGCGTTGAAGCGAATCTGAATGGCTACACCTTC
CDR3aa: CSVEANLNGYTF
d_gene: NA
j_gene: TRBJ1-2
v_gene: TRBV29-1
abundance: NA

CDR3nt: TGTGCCAGCTCACAGCGCGGCGGCTACAATGAGCAGTTCTTC
CDR3aa: CASSQRGGYNEQFF
d_gene: NA
j_gene: TRBJ2-1
v_gene: TRBV18
abundance: NA

CDR3nt: TGTGCCAGCATCAAGGGGGCTAGCTCCTACAATGAGCAGTTCTTC
CDR3aa: CASIKGASSYNEQFF
d_gene: TRBD1
j_gene: TRBJ2-1
v_gene: TRBV7-2
abundance: NA

CDR3nt: TGCAGTAATCCAAGGGGGTTTGGGGAAAAACTGTTTTTT
CDR3aa: CSNPRGFGEKLFF
d_gene: NA
j_gene: TRBJ1-4
v_gene: TRBV20-1
abundance: NA

CDR3nt: TGTGCCAGCTCATTTCAGGGGGCAGGGGGCTACACCTTC
CDR3aa: CASSFQGAGGYTF
d_gene: TRBD1
j_gene: TRBJ1-2
v_gene: TRBV27
abundance: few

CDR3nt: TGTGCCAGCAGCTTGTTAGGACAGCCTCCCCAGCATTTT
CDR3aa: CASSLLGQPPQHF
d_gene: NA
j_gene: TRBJ1-5
v_gene: TRBV7-2
abundance: NA

CDR3nt: TGTGCTGCGGTGGGTACTGAAGCTTTCTTT
CDR3aa: CAAVGTEAFF
d_gene: NA
j_gene: TRBJ1-1
v_gene: TRBV7-7
abundance: few

CDR3nt: TGTGCCTCCGACCGGGCCATTAGGGACGGGGAGCTGTTTTTT
CDR3aa: CASDRAIRDGELFF
d_gene: NA
j_gene: TRBJ2-2
v_gene: TRBV30
abundance: once